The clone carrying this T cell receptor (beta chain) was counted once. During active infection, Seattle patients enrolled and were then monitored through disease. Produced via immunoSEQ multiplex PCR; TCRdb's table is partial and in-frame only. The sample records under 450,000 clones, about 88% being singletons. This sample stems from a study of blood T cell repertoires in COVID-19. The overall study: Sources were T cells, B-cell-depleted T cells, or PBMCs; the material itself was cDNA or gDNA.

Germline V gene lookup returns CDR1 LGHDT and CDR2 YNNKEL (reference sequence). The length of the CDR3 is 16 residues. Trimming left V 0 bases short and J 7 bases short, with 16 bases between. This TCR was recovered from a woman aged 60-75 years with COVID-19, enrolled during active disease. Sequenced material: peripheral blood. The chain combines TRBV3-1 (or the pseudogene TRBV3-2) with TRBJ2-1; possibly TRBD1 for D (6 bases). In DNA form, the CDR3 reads TGTGCCAGCAGCCAAGATCCCGGACAGCCTTTTAATGAGCAGTTCTTC. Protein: CASSQDPGQPFNEQFF.